This is a list of T cell receptor beta chains from one sample in a study of shared clonotypes between healthy human individuals. Measured with immunoSEQ multiplex PCR; TCRdb has only the in-frame clones, and not every one. The sample yields approximately 2,000,000 clones, about nine tenths seen once. Sequenced material: naive CD4+ T cells from PBMCs. These receptors were obtained from a man between 18 and 35 years old in good health. Some clones in this sample may be carry-over from other donors' samples. Both conserved end residues are part of each CDR3. D genes are given only for firm matches. Size is stated for part of the rows, as once, few or many counts, or as a class when the clone is expanded.

clone size	D gene	V gene	J gene	CDR3 protein	CDR3 DNA
.	.	TRBV29-1	TRBJ2-7	CSVALLRRGYEQYF	TGCAGCGTTGCCCTTCTTAGACGAGGTTACGAGCAGTACTTC
.	TRBD2	TRBV28	TRBJ2-3	CASSFGTSWSITDTQYF	TGTGCCAGCAGTTTTGGGACTAGCTGGTCGATCACAGATACGCAGTATTTT
.	.	TRBV5-1	TRBJ2-4	CASSIGAVAKNIQYF	TGCGCCAGCAGTATCGGGGCAGTAGCCAAAAACATTCAGTACTTC
once	TRBD2	TRBV15	TRBJ2-7	CATSIGPREAEQYF	TGTGCCACCAGCATCGGCCCCCGGGAGGCCGAGCAGTACTTC
once	.	TRBV9	TRBJ1-1	CASGARASTEAFF	TGTGCCAGCGGGGCCAGGGCAAGCACTGAAGCTTTCTTT
.	.	TRBV10-3	TRBJ1-1	CAISESRGTEAFF	TGTGCCATCAGTGAATCTAGGGGCACTGAAGCTTTCTTT
.	TRBD2	TRBV7-8	TRBJ2-5	CASSPREGGGETQYF	TGTGCCAGCAGCCCCCGGGAGGGCGGCGGGGAGACCCAGTACTTC
.	.	TRBV28	TRBJ2-2	CASSVPNTGELFF	TGTGCCAGCAGTGTCCCGAACACCGGGGAGCTGTTTTTT
.	.	TRBV7-9	TRBJ2-2	CASSSKSGTRNTGELFF	TGTGCCAGCAGCTCGAAATCCGGGACACGGAACACCGGGGAGCTGTTTTTT
.	.	TRBV7-8	TRBJ2-1	CASSLVSYNEQFF	TGTGCCAGCAGCTTAGTGTCGTACAATGAGCAGTTCTTC
.	TRBD2	TRBV11-2	TRBJ2-3	CASSPLAGGRTDTQYF	TGTGCCAGCAGTCCGCTAGCGGGAGGGCGCACAGATACGCAGTATTTT
.	.	TRBV7-3	TRBJ2-3	CASSLWGDTDTQYF	TGTGCCAGCAGCTTATGGGGGGACACAGATACGCAGTATTTT
.	.	TRBV28	TRBJ2-5	CASSLGGVQETQYF	TGTGCCAGCAGTTTAGGTGGAGTACAAGAGACCCAGTACTTC
once	.	TRBV29-1	TRBJ1-4	CSVAQGRGGEKLFF	TGCAGCGTTGCACAGGGCAGGGGCGGTGAAAAACTGTTTTTT
.	.	TRBV27	TRBJ2-4	CASSLSIIKRGTALTGQKNIQYF	TGTGCCAGCAGTTTATCGATAATCAAGCGGGGTACTGCGTTGACAGGGCAGAAAAACATTCAGTACTTC
.	.	TRBV28	TRBJ1-2	CASSLAGDGYTF	TGTGCCAGCAGTTTAGCAGGAGATGGCTACACCTTC
.	.	TRBV9	TRBJ2-1	CASRSLYNEQFF	TGTGCCAGTAGGAGCTTATACAATGAGCAGTTCTTC
.	.	TRBV7-3	TRBJ2-3	CASSLWGPGFGTDTQYF	TGTGCCAGCAGTTTATGGGGGCCTGGGTTCGGCACAGATACGCAGTATTTT
.	.	TRBV6-1	TRBJ2-4	CASSRDDVLNIQYF	TGTGCCAGCAGTCGGGACGATGTCCTGAACATTCAGTACTTC
.	.	TRBV5-1	TRBJ1-3	CASSLILGSGAGGGNTIYF	TGCGCCAGCAGCTTGATTTTAGGATCCGGGGCCGGCGGTGGAAACACCATATATTTT
.	.	TRBV4-1	TRBJ1-4	CASSQEAYRALREKLFF	TGCGCCAGCAGCCAAGAAGCGTACAGGGCTTTAAGGGAAAAACTGTTTTTT
.	.	TRBV28	TRBJ2-1	CATSDSGQFF	TGTGCCACCTCAGACAGTGGGCAGTTCTTC
.	TRBD2	TRBV6-5	TRBJ2-1	CASSYSILAGVNEQFF	TGTGCCAGCAGTTACTCTATACTAGCGGGAGTCAATGAGCAGTTCTTC
few	TRBD1	TRBV4-1	TRBJ1-1	CASSQKDRGAEAFF	TGCGCCAGCAGCCAAAAGGACAGGGGAGCTGAAGCTTTCTTT
.	TRBD2	TRBV6-6	TRBJ2-5	CSSGKREETQYF	TGTTCTAGCGGGAAAAGGGAAGAGACCCAGTACTTC
.	.	TRBV18	TRBJ2-5	CASSPGLRVETQYF	TGTGCCAGCTCACCAGGGTTGCGGGTAGAGACCCAGTACTTC
.	TRBD1	TRBV7-8	TRBJ1-2	CASSWDRALNGYTF	TGTGCCAGCAGCTGGGACAGGGCTCTTAATGGCTACACCTTC